This TCR beta chain was sequenced in a study of T-cell memory formation after mild COVID-19. As for the study in general: TCR clustering was largely donor specific. General study findings and limits: Clones from the second wave (peaking day 37) had unconfirmed SARS-CoV-2 specificity. Pre-infection memory carried some responding clones, suggesting that cross-reactive memory joined.

5'RACE primed from the constant segment yielded TCR alpha and TCR beta cDNA libraries bearing sample barcodes and UMIs. TCRdb reprocessed the 5' RACE reads with MiXCR, giving one entry per CDR3 protein. The sample shows hundreds of thousands of distinct CDR3 sequences, roughly 18% of them seen only once. Germline V gene sequence: CDR1 SGHAT, CDR2 FQNNGV. The CDR3 is 14 residues long. Trimming took 11 bases from V and 2 from J; bases not matched to a gene: 9. This clonotype came up a few times. The antigen remains unidentified. The V and J genes are TRBV11-2 and TRBJ2-3; 8 nucleotides agree with TRBD2. This TCR was sampled from an adult woman who had mild COVID-19 (a few samples of this study predate the infection). Cell type and time point are not known. Sequencing used PBMCs or a T cell subset sorted from them (not recorded which). DNA of the CDR3: TGTGCCTGCCAGCGGGGGAGATCCACAGATACGCAGTATTTT. Amino acids: CACQRGRSTDTQYF.